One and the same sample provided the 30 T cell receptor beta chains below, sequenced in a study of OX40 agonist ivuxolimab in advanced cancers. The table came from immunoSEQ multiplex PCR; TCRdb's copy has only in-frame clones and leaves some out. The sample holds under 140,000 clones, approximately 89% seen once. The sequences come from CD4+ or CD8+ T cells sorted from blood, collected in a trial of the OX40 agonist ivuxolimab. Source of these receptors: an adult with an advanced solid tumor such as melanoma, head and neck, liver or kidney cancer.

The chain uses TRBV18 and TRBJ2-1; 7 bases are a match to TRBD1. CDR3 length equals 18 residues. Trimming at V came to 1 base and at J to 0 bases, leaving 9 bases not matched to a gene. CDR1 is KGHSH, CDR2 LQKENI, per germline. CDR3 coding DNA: TGTGCCAGCTCACCACAAGGGGGCGCAAGGAGCTCCTACAATGAGCAGTTCTTC. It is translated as CASSPQGGARSSYNEQFF.

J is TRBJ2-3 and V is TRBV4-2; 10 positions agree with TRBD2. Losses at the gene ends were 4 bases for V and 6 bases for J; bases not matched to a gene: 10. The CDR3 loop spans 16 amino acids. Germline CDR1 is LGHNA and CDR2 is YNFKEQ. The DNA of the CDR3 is TGTGCCAGCAGCCGAACTAGCGGGACCGACTCTGATACGCAGTATTTT. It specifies CASSRTSGTDSDTQYF.

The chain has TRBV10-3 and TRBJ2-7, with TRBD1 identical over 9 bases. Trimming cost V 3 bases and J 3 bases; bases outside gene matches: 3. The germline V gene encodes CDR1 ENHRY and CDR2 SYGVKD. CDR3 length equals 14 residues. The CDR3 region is CAISDTGGRYEQYF. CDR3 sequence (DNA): TGTGCCATCAGTGACACAGGGGGCCGCTACGAGCAGTACTTC.

CDR3 region: CASSRGLAGGDTQYF. The CDR3 nucleotides are TGTGCCAGCAGTCGCGGACTAGCGGGAGGAGATACGCAGTATTTT. The chain recombines TRBV28 with TRBJ2-3; TRBD2 agrees at 14 bases. The junction had 3 bases not matched to a gene; V was cut back by 5 bases and J by 5 bases. Germline V CDR1 and CDR2: MDHEN, SYDVKM. The CDR3 contains 15 residues. Together with reference TRBV28 and TRBJ2-3, the CDR3 gives the full variable domain: DVKVTQSSRYLVKRTGEKVFLECVQDMDHENMFWYRQDPGLGLRLIYFSYDVKMKEKGDIPEGYSVSREKKERFSLILESASTNQTSMYLCASSRGLAGGDTQYFGPGTRLTVL.

CDR3 loop: CASSYSGAPNIQYF. The CDR3 region has the DNA TGTGCCAGCAGTTACTCCGGGGCCCCTAACATTCAGTACTTC. V usage is TRBV6-5 and J usage is TRBJ2-4; D tentatively fits TRBD1 or TRBD2 (5 bases each). V lost 0 bases to trimming and J lost 7 bases, with 10 bases between them. The germline gives CDR1 MNHEY, CDR2 SVGAGI. The CDR3 extends over 14 amino acids.

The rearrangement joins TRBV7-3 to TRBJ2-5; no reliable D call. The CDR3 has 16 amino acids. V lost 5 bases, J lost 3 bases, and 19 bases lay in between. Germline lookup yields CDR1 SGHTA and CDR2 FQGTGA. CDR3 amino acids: CASSAGPLGGKETQYF. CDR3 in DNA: TGTGCCAGCAGCGCCGGGCCCCTGGGTGGGAAAGAGACCCAGTACTTC.

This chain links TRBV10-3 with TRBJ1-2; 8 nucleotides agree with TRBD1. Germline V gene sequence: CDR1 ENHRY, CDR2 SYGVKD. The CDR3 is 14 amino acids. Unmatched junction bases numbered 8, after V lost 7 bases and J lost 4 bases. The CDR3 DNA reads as TGTGCCATCAAATTGACAGGGGTCGGCTATGGCTACACCTTC. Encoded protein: CAIKLTGVGYGYTF.

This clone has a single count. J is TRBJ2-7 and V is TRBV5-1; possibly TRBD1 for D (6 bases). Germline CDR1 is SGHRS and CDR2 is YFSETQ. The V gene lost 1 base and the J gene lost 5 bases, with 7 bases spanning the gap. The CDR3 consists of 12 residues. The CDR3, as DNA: TGCGCCAGCAGCTTGACAGGGAACGAGCAGTACTTC. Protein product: CASSLTGNEQYF.

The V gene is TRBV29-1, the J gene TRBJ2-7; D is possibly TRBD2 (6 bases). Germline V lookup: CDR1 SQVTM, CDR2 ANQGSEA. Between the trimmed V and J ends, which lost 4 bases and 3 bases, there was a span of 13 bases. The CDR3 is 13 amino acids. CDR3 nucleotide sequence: TGCAGCGTTGGGCTAGCGTCGGACTACGAGCAGTACTTC. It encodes CSVGLASDYEQYF.

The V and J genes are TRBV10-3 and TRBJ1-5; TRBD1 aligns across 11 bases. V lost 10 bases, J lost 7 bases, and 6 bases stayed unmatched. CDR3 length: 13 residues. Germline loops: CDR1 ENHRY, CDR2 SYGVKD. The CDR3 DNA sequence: TGTGCCACCCGGACAGGGGGCGTCCAGCCCCAGCATTTT. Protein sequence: CATRTGGVQPQHF.

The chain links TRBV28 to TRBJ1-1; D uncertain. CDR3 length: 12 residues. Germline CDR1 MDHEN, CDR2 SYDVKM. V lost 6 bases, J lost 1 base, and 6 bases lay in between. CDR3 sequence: CASSTPNTEAFF. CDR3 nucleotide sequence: TGTGCCAGCAGCACACCGAACACTGAAGCTTTCTTT.

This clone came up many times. DNA for the CDR3: TGTGCCAGTAGAGGGGGCGCCACAGATACGCAGTATTTT. Translation gives CASRGGATDTQYF. The chain uses TRBV19 and TRBJ2-3; TRBD1 matches at 7 bases. The J segment lost 2 bases and the V segment lost 6 bases, leaving 2 bases of the junction unmatched. The CDR3 runs to 13 residues. Germline CDR1 LNHDA, CDR2 SQIVND (reference sequence).

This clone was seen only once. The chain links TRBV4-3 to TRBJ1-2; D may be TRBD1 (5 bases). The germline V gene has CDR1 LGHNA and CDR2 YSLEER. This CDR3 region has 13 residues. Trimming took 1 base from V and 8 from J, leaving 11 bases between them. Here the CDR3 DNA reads TGCGCCAGCAGCCAAGGGCAGGGCGGCGGCTACACCTTC. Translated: CASSQGQGGGYTF.

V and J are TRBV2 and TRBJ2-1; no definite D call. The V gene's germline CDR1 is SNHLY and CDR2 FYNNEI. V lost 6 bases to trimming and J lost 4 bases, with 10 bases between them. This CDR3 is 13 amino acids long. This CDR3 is CASRPFLYNEQFF. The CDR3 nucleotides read TGTGCCAGCAGACCCTTCCTTTACAATGAGCAGTTCTTC.

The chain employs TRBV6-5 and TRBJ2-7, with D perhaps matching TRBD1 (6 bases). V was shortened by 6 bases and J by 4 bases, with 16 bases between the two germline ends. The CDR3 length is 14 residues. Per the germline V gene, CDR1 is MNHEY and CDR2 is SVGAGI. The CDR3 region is CASSIQGRGYEQYF. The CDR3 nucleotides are TGTGCCAGCAGCATACAGGGACGTGGGTACGAGCAGTACTTC.

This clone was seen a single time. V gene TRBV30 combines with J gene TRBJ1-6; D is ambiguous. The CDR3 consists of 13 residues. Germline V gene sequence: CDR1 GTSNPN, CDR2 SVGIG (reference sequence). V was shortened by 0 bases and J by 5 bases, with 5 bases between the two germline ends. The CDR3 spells CAWSVGNNSPLHF. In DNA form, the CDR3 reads TGTGCCTGGAGTGTGGGAAATAATTCACCCCTCCACTTT. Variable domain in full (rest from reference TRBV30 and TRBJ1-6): SQTIHQWPATLVQPVGSPLSLECTVEGTSNPNLYWYRQAAGRGLQLLFYSVGIGQISSEVPQNLSASRPQDRQFILSSKKLLLSDSGFYLCAWSVGNNSPLHFGNGTRLTVT.

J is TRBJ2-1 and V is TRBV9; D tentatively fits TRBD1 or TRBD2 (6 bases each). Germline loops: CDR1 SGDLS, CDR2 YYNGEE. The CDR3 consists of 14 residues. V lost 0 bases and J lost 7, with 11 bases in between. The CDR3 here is CASSVETGANEQFF. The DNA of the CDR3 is TGTGCCAGCAGCGTAGAGACGGGGGCGAATGAGCAGTTCTTC.

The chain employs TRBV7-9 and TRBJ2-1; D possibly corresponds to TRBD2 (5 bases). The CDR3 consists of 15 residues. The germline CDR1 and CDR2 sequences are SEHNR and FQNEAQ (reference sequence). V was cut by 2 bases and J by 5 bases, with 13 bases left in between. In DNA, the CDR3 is TGTGCCAGCAGCTTACGGAGAGGGTCTAACAATGAGCAGTTCTTC. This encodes CASSLRRGSNNEQFF.

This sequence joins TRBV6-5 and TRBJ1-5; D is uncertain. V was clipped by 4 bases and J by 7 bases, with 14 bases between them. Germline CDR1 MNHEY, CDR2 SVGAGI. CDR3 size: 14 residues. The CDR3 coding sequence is TGTGCCAGCAGTTCCGTGACAACGGAACAGCCCCAGCATTTT. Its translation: CASSSVTTEQPQHF.

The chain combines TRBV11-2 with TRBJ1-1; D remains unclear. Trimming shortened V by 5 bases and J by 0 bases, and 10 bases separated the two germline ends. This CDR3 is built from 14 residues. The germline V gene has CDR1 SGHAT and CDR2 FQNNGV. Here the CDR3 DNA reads TGTGCCAGCAGCCCCCTGTTCCTGAACACTGAAGCTTTCTTT. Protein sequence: CASSPLFLNTEAFF.

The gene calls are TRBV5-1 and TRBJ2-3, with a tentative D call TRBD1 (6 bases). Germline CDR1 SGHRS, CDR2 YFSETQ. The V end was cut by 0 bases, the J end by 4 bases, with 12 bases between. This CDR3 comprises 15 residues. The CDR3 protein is CASSLAGVSADTQYF. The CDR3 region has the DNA TGCGCCAGCAGCTTGGCAGGGGTGAGCGCAGATACGCAGTATTTT.

CDR3: CASSPRQGNQPQHF. The CDR3 DNA reads TGTGCCAGCAGCCCTCGACAGGGGAATCAGCCCCAGCATTTT. J is TRBJ1-5 and V is TRBV7-6; 8 bases match TRBD1. The CDR3 consists of 14 residues. J lost 4 bases, V lost 5 bases, and 4 bases had no gene match. Germline CDR1 SGHVS, CDR2 FNYEAQ.

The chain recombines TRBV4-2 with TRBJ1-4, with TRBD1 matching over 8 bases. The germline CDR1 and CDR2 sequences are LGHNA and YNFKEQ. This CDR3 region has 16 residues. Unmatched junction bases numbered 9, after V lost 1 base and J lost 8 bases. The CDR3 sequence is CASSQGRQGMGEKLFF. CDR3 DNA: TGTGCCAGCAGCCAAGGGCGACAGGGGATGGGGGAAAAACTGTTTTTT.

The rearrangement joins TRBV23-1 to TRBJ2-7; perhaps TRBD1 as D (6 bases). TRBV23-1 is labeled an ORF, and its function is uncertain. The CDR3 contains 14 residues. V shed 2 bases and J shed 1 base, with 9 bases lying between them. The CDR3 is CASSQNRESYEQYF. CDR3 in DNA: TGCGCCAGCAGTCAAAACAGGGAATCCTACGAGCAGTACTTC.

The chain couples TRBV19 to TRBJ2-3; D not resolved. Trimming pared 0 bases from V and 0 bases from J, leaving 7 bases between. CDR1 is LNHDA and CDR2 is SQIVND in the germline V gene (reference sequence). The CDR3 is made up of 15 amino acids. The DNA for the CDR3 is TGTGCCAGTAGTATAGAAGGCTCTAGCACAGATACGCAGTATTTT. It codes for CASSIEGSSTDTQYF.

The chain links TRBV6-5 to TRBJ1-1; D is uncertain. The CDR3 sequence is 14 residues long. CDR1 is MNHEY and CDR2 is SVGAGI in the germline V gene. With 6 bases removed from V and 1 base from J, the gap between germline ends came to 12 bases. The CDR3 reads CASRSLVANTEAFF. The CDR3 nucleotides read TGTGCCAGCAGGAGCTTGGTGGCGAACACTGAAGCTTTCTTT.

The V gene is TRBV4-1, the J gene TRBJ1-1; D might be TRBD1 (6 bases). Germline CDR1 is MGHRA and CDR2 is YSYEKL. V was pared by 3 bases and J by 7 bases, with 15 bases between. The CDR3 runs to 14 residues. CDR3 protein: CASSQLNREGEAFF. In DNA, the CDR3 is TGCGCCAGCAGCCAGCTAAACAGGGAGGGTGAAGCTTTCTTT.

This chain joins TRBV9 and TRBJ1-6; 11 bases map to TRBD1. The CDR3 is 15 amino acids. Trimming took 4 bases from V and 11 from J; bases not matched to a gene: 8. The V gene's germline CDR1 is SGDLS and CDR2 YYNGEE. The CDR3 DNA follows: TGTGCCAGCAGCCCAAGGGGGACAGGGGGTACACCCCTCCACTTT. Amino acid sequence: CASSPRGTGGTPLHF.

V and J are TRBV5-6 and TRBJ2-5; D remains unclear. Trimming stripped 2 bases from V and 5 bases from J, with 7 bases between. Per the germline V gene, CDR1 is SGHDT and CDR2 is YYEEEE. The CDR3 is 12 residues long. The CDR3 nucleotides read TGTGCCAGCAGCTTTTTGGCGGAGACCCAGTACTTC. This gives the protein CASSFLAETQYF.

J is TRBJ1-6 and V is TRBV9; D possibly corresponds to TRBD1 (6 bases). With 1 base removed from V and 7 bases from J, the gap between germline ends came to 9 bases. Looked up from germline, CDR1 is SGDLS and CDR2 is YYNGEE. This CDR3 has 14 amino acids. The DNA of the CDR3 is TGTGCCAGCAGCGTATTACAGGGAAATTCACCCCTCCACTTT. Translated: CASSVLQGNSPLHF.